Listed here is a single TCR beta chain. Its cognate antigen is unknown. The germline gives CDR1 SGHDT, CDR2 YYEEEE. CDR3 size: 15 residues. V dropped 4 bases and J dropped 7 bases, with 19 bases sitting between them. This sample is drawn from a study of graft-versus-host responses after intestinal transplantation. Using immunoSEQ multiplex PCR, the repertoire was profiled, and TCRdb retains in-frame clones only, with some absent. The sample yields roughly 81,000 clones, about four fifths seen once. Study-level points and caveats: Analysis identified GvH clones in recipient marrow, with some appearing first in ileum or blood.

This sequence was found in a human donor who received an intestinal transplant. Sequenced here: unstimulated CD4+ T cells sorted from spleen or lymph node cells, sampled before intestinal transplant. The chain links TRBV5-6 to TRBJ2-3; D might be TRBD1 (8 bases). For the CDR3, the DNA is TGTGCCAGCAGCAAACAGGGGGGGAGTGTAAATACGCAGTATTTT. Encoded protein: CASSKQGGSVNTQYF.